A selection of T cell receptor beta chains follows, all from one sample in a study of blood T cell repertoires in COVID-19. The repertoire was sequenced with immunoSEQ multiplex PCR; TCRdb's copy has only in-frame clones and lacks some. Here the sample spans fewer than 300,000 clones, 75% to 90% being singletons. Material for sequencing was peripheral blood. All receptors derive from a woman between 70 and 85 years old with active or convalescent COVID-19. CDR3s include the opening cysteine and the closing phenylalanine or tryptophan. The D gene is left open where the match is weak. A clone size is listed for some rows: how often the clone was seen (once, few, many), or a class if it is expanded.

j_gene	abundance	d_gene	v_gene	CDR3nt	CDR3aa
TRBJ2-5	-	-	TRBV11-1	TGTGCCAGCAGCTCGAGAGGTTTTGGGACCCAGTACTTC	CASSSRGFGTQYF
TRBJ1-1	-	TRBD1	TRBV29-1	TGCAGCGTTCCGGGACAGGGGAACACTGAAGCTTTCTTT	CSVPGQGNTEAFF
TRBJ1-2	-	-	TRBV5-4	TGTGCCAGCAGGGGGGCAAACTCTAACTATGGCTACACCTTC	CASRGANSNYGYTF
TRBJ2-7	-	TRBD2	TRBV27	TGTGCCAGCAGTTGGGGACTAGATGACGAGCAGTACTTC	CASSWGLDDEQYF
TRBJ1-2	-	TRBD1	TRBV28	TGTGCCAGCAGTTTGGCCTCAGGGGGCTATGTAGGCTATGGCTACACCTTC	CASSLASGGYVGYGYTF
TRBJ1-2	-	-	TRBV7-2	TGTGCCAGCAGCTTAGGCGGGGGTCAGGAGATATCAGGCTACACCTTC	CASSLGGGQEISGYTF
TRBJ2-5	-	TRBD1	TRBV19	TGTGCCAGTGCCGGGACAGGGTCAGAGACCCAGTACTTC	CASAGTGSETQYF
TRBJ2-7	-	TRBD1	TRBV5-1	TGCGCCAGCAGCAGCGGACAGGGGGCCTACGAGCAGTACTTC	CASSSGQGAYEQYF
TRBJ2-7	many	-	TRBV1	TGCACCAGCAGCCAAGTCCCAGTTGCGGCGGCCGAGCAGTACTTC	CTSSQVPVAAAEQYF
TRBJ2-1	-	-	TRBV29-1	TGCAGCGTCTCCCGGGGGACAGCCAACAATGAGCAGTTCTTC	CSVSRGTANNEQFF
TRBJ2-4	-	TRBD2	TRBV27	TGTGCCAGCACCCCCAGCGGGACTAGCCTCCTCAGGGGAAACATTCAGTACTTC	CASTPSGTSLLRGNIQYF
TRBJ1-1	-	TRBD1	TRBV12-3/TRBV12-4	TGTGCCAGCAGGGGGGTAGGACAGGGCAAAGCTTTCTTT	CASRGVGQGKAFF
TRBJ1-6	-	-	TRBV9	TGTGCCAGCAGCGGGGACACCTATAATTCACCCCTCCACTTT	CASSGDTYNSPLHF
TRBJ1-4	-	-	TRBV9	TGTGCCAGCAGCGCCGGAACCGGGATTAGTAATGAAAAACTGTTTTTT	CASSAGTGISNEKLFF
TRBJ1-1	-	-	TRBV3-1/TRBV3-2	TGTGCCAGCAGCCAAGGAGGAGGAGGCACTGAAGCTTTCTTT	CASSQGGGGTEAFF
TRBJ1-1	-	TRBD1	TRBV6-6	TGTGCCAGCAGCCAGGACAGGGGAACTGAAGCTTTCTTT	CASSQDRGTEAFF
TRBJ2-7	-	TRBD1	TRBV5-1	TGCGCCAGCAGCCGTTCCCCGGGACAGGGTTTGGAGCAGTACTTC	CASSRSPGQGLEQYF
TRBJ2-7	-	TRBD2	TRBV2	TGTGCCAGCACTCCGGGGGGGGCAGTCTCCTACGAGCAGTACTTC	CASTPGGAVSYEQYF
TRBJ1-1	few	TRBD1	TRBV9	TGTGCCAGCAGCGTAGGGACAGGGAGCGAAGCTTTCTTT	CASSVGTGSEAFF
TRBJ2-2	-	-	TRBV24-1	TGTGCCACCAGTGTGGGGGGCACCGGGGAGCTGTTTTTT	CATSVGGTGELFF
TRBJ1-5	-	-	TRBV6-5	TGTGCCAGCAGTATGAGGCCCGGGAGCAATCAGCCCCAGCATTTT	CASSMRPGSNQPQHF
TRBJ2-1	-	-	TRBV25-1	TGTGCCAGCAGCTTTAACAATGAGCAGTTCTTC	CASSFNNEQFF
TRBJ2-1	-	TRBD2	TRBV25-1	TGTGCCAGCAGTGGCCTCCTAGCGGAGGTCTACAATGAGCAGTTCTTC	CASSGLLAEVYNEQFF
TRBJ1-4	-	-	TRBV12-3/TRBV12-4	TGTGCCAGCGGGCTGGGGCCTGAAAAACTGTTTTTT	CASGLGPEKLFF
TRBJ2-7	-	TRBD1	TRBV19	TGTGCCAGTAGTATACCAGGGGGCGGCTACGAGCAGTACTTC	CASSIPGGGYEQYF
TRBJ1-6	-	-	TRBV19	TGTGCCAGTAGTACCTCCGGGACTTTCAATTCACCCCTCCACTTT	CASSTSGTFNSPLHF
TRBJ2-4	-	TRBD1	TRBV5-1	TGCGCCAGCAGCCCGGGACAGAGGGTCAAAAACATTCAGTACTTC	CASSPGQRVKNIQYF
TRBJ2-1	-	-	TRBV6-5	TGTGCCAGCAGTTCGCTCCTAGCGCAGAGTTACAATGAGCAGTTCTTC	CASSSLLAQSYNEQFF
TRBJ2-5	-	-	TRBV6-5	TGTGCCAGCAGTTACTCGCTAGCAGGCGGCCAAGAGACCCAGTACTTC	CASSYSLAGGQETQYF
TRBJ2-7	-	TRBD1	TRBV2	TGTGCCTCCACTTCACCGGGACAGCCCTTATACGAGCAGTACTTC	CASTSPGQPLYEQYF
TRBJ2-7	-	-	TRBV2	TGTGCCAGCAGCGAGAACAGGGAACCCTCCTACGAGCAGTACTTC	CASSENREPSYEQYF
TRBJ2-1	few	TRBD2	TRBV6-1	TGTGCCAGCAGTGAACCGGGACTATACTTAAATGAGCAGTTCTTC	CASSEPGLYLNEQFF
TRBJ2-2	-	-	TRBV5-1	TGCGCCAGCAGCTTCGAGACAGCTAACACCGGGGAGCTGTTTTTT	CASSFETANTGELFF
TRBJ2-7	-	TRBD2	TRBV7-8	TGTGCCAGCAGCCTCCAACTAGCGGGAGGGCTCGAGCAGTACTTC	CASSLQLAGGLEQYF
TRBJ2-1	-	-	TRBV9	TGTGCCAGCAGCCCAAATCAGGGAGGTGGTGAGCAGTTCTTC	CASSPNQGGGEQFF
TRBJ1-3	once	TRBD1	TRBV7-3	TGTGCCAGCAGCGTCCAAGGGGGCACTGGAAACACCATATATTTT	CASSVQGGTGNTIYF
TRBJ1-2	-	-	TRBV18	TGTGCCAGCTCGGCCAACAGGGTTAGTTCTGGCTACACCTTC	CASSANRVSSGYTF
TRBJ1-4	-	TRBD1	TRBV11-1	TGTGCCAGCAGCCCCGGACAGGGGGCGGAAAAACTGTTTTTT	CASSPGQGAEKLFF
TRBJ2-7	once	-	TRBV6-5	TGTGCCAGCAGCCCGCTTAGCTCCTACGAGCAGTACTTC	CASSPLSSYEQYF
TRBJ2-5	-	TRBD2	TRBV6-5	TGTGCCAGCAGCCGTTCCCGGGGAGGGGAGACCCAGTACTTC	CASSRSRGGETQYF
TRBJ2-2	few	-	TRBV19	TGTGCCAGTAGACCCGACAGTTACGGGGAGCTGTTTTTT	CASRPDSYGELFF
TRBJ1-2	-	TRBD1	TRBV6-6	TGTGCCAGCAGTTACTCGATACAGGGGGCTTATGGCTACACCTTC	CASSYSIQGAYGYTF
TRBJ1-4	-	TRBD1	TRBV28	TGTGCCAGCAGCCAAAACAGGGGGCTTAATGAAAAACTGTTTTTT	CASSQNRGLNEKLFF
TRBJ2-5	-	-	TRBV5-1	TGCGCCAGCAGTAACGACTACCAGGGGGAGACCCAGTACTTC	CASSNDYQGETQYF
TRBJ2-7	once	TRBD2	TRBV6-5	TGTGCCAGCAGACATAGCGGGGGGGCTGGCGAGCAGTACTTC	CASRHSGGAGEQYF
TRBJ1-1	-	-	TRBV6-5	TGTGCCAGCCATCCGACAGGACGGAACACTGAAGCTTTCTTT	CASHPTGRNTEAFF
TRBJ1-5	-	-	TRBV19	TGTGCCAGTAGTATCATGACAGGCAATCAGCCCCAGCATTTT	CASSIMTGNQPQHF
TRBJ1-1	few	-	TRBV11-2	TGTGCCAGCAGCCCCTTTGGGGCGCTGAACACTGAAGCTTTCTTT	CASSPFGALNTEAFF
TRBJ1-4	-	-	TRBV7-2	TGTGCCAGCAACCTAGGGGGGGGACGTAGCGAAAAACTGTTTTTT	CASNLGGGRSEKLFF
TRBJ1-4	once	TRBD1	TRBV7-9	TGTGCCAGCAGCTTCGGGACAGGGGTTGAAAAACTGTTTTTT	CASSFGTGVEKLFF